This TCR beta chain was observed in a study of blood T cell repertoires in COVID-19. CDR1 and CDR2 (germline): MNHEY, SMNVEV (reference sequence). The CDR3 sequence is 16 residues long. The J segment lost 1 base and the V segment lost 4 bases, leaving 10 bases of the junction unmatched. Sequencing used immunoSEQ multiplex PCR; TCRdb keeps in-frame clones, though not all of them. Of some 200,000 clones detected, approximately 87% appear once; the ten largest clones hold roughly 0.78%. The sequence derives from a woman between 65 and 79 years old with acute or convalescent COVID-19. V and J are TRBV27 and TRBJ2-7, with 7 bases that match TRBD1. Sequencing was performed on peripheral blood. The CDR3 DNA reads TGTGCCAGCAGTTCGGACCCCGGGACAGCTTCCTACGAGCAGTACTTC. It translates to CASSSDPGTASYEQYF.